This TCR beta chain was profiled in a study of breast tumors, draining lymph nodes, adjacent tissues. Each CDR3 protein is one row after TCRdb ran MiXCR on the multiplex PCR reads. The sample lists 13,000 or so distinct CDR3 sequences, about 50% occurring once. Note on this clonotype: The antigen is not known.

Study-wide points: Tumor T cell lymph node origin was a supported hypothesis, not proven.

The CDR3 is 18 residues long. Germline-derived CDR1 and CDR2 are SGHRS and YFSETQ. The ends were cut back, 5 bases at V and 3 bases at J, with 27 bases in the middle. The chain joins TRBV5-1 to TRBJ2-7; D may match TRBD1 or TRBD2 (5 bases each). Sequencing was performed on tumor-adjacent breast tissue. The sequence derives from a female donor with breast cancer. Some clones in this sample may be carry-over from other donors' samples. CDR3 sequence reads: CASRLRSSLDGTVYEQYF. CDR3 coding DNA: TGCGCCAGCAGGCTACGGAGCAGCTTGGATGGGACGGTCTACGAGCAGTACTTC.